This is a list of T cell receptor beta chains from one sample in a study of T cell responses to AZD1222 COVID-19 vaccine. Libraries were prepared by immunoSEQ multiplex PCR; TCRdb keeps only in-frame clonotypes and omits some of them. The table has about 67,000 clones, approximately 80% seen once. The sample was peripheral blood, taken on day 0 of AZD1222 vaccination. All receptors derive from an adult in good health. Both conserved end residues are trimmed from each CDR3. Some rows mark clone size as missing; the rest say once, few, many or name a class of expanded clone.

>TRBV29-1|NA
SGRPGQVNTEAF
>TRBV6-5|NA
ASSLGAIAKNIQY
>TRBV6-2/TRBV6-3|NA
ASSYSVVTSGANVLT
>TRBV7-6|NA
ASSHRDRGLGELF
>TRBV19|NA
ASSIERRRGGEKLF
>TRBV7-9|NA
AGETGTSGNTIY
>TRBV7-2|NA
ASSSGDRATEAF
>TRBV25-1|medium-sized
ASSGGQVLDAEAF
>TRBV15|NA
ATSTRSGGYT
>TRBV19|NA
ASSPRTVSYEQY
>TRBV19|NA
ASSPSTGNEQY
>TRBV28|once
ASSTRGTSYTGELF
>TRBV11-3|NA
ASSPGLTSGNTIY
>TRBV7-9|NA
ASSIRWGEEEKLF
>TRBV29-1|few
SVGLAAGELF
>TRBV24-1|NA
ATSDFRTGNAGELF
>TRBV6-4|NA
ASKMTENTEAF
>TRBV28|NA
AIQDGSSYEQY
>TRBV20-1|NA
SATLVHGYT
>TRBV27|NA
ASRPGLQNTEAF
>TRBV19|once
ARPEERSGGGANVLT
>TRBV5-1|once
ASRLLSVPYEQY
>TRBV7-3|NA
ASSSKTTDQPQH
>TRBV4-3|NA
ASSQEAEKETQY
>TRBV29-1|NA
SVGDGFF
>TRBV12-2|NA
ASRLGGVDYGYT
>TRBV7-2|once
ASSLGGAGGYNEQF
>TRBV3-1/TRBV3-2|NA
ASSQGPAKNIQY
>TRBV11-3|few
ASSGNNYGYT
>TRBV7-9|few
ASTALELYNSPLH
>TRBV12-3/TRBV12-4|NA
ASRNSEY
>TRBV28|NA
ASSWTSPNYNEQF
>TRBV18|NA
ASSRTSTDTQY
>TRBV27|NA
ASSPGLARHEQF
>TRBV7-9|once
ASSIEQGHYGYT
>TRBV5-1|NA
ASSLRSAGNSRGYT
>TRBV2|NA
ASKWTREADTQY
>TRBV12-3/TRBV12-4|NA
ASSLVGTGEQY
>TRBV2|few
ASCSRTYNEQF
>TRBV6-2/TRBV6-3|NA
ASSPTGGHGYT
>TRBV6-2/TRBV6-3|NA
ASSNGGQSYGYT
>TRBV5-4|NA
ASSLAAGTGAYEQY
>TRBV19|NA
ASQRQFHEQY
>TRBV5-1|NA
ASSLNTAGNTIY
>TRBV6-5|NA
ASRGGGGFLAF
>TRBV19|NA
ASSIQNYGYT
>TRBV6-6|NA
ASSTGVENTIY
>TRBV4-3|NA
ASSQVPWETQY
>TRBV15|NA
ATSRDRQAGRPQH
>TRBV4-3|NA
ASSLTRVAGYT
>TRBV4-1|once
ASSQDPRRGEETQY
>TRBV11-3|NA
ASSLPGTGVKF
>TRBV30|NA
AWSVMGQSSER
>TRBV6-5|NA
ASTPGQGRQPQH
>TRBV2|NA
ASTGGSTEAF
>TRBV28|NA
ASSSVTGITDTQY
>TRBV19|NA
ASSIKRGQYTEAF
>TRBV27|NA
ASSLRDGFAEQY
>TRBV4-3|NA
ASSQVEWREWSKDTQY